One sample yielded the 14 T cell receptor beta chains listed below, sequenced in a study of tissue T cells after allogeneic stem cell transplantation. The assay was immunoSEQ multiplex PCR, and TCRdb's table has in-frame clones only and misses some. Here the sample spans around 7,700 clones, 36% being singletons. The time point: mouse harvest day 14 after allogeneic transplant. The graft held 10^6 splenic CD5+ T cells and 10^7 T-cell-depleted bone marrow cells. The specimen was skin. All receptors derive from a female BALB/c mouse given C57BL/6 T cells with graft-versus-host disease after an allogeneic hematopoietic cell transplant.

Judged by abundance, this clone is medium-sized. Genes and germline come from the mouse. The read ends 1 residue shy of where the CDR3 ends; the end is completed using the germline J gene. The gene calls are TRBV4 and TRBJ2-2; D not certain. The CDR3 totals 13 residues. Germline CDR1 LGHDT, CDR2 YNNKQL (reference sequence). The ends were cut back, 5 bases at V and 2 bases at J, with 6 bases in the middle. CDR3 DNA (partial): TGTGCCAGCAGCCCGGGGAACACCGGGCAGCTCTAC. Translation: CASSPGNTGQLY. The CDR3 in its entirety is CASSPGNTGQLYF.

Notes on this clone: Gene and germline names: mouse. CDR3 in amino acids: CASSRLGGGQDTQYF. CDR3 DNA, as far as it was read: TGTGCCAGCAGCCGACTGGGGGGAGGCCAAGACACCCAGTAC. The chain is built from TRBV26 and TRBJ2-5, with 10 bases that match TRBD2. The CDR3 extends 1 residue past the end of the read, so its final part is completed from the germline J gene. The CDR3 contains 15 residues. V lost 6 bases, J lost 2 bases, and 5 bases stayed unmatched. Germline V gene sequence: CDR1 KGHPV, CDR2 FQNQEV (reference sequence).

The table lists this clone with a few counts. Genes and germline come from the mouse. The read falls 1 residue short of the CDR3 end, and the missing part is taken from the germline J gene. This chain connects TRBV26 to TRBJ1-3, with TRBD1 identical over 7 bases. Trimming removed 7 bases from V and 0 bases from J; junction bases left unmatched: 3. This CDR3 has 14 residues. Germline V lookup: CDR1 KGHPV, CDR2 FQNQEV (reference sequence). The sequenced CDR3 bases are TGTGCCAGCAAGGGACAGCTTTCTGGAAATACGCTCTAT. Residues: CASKGQLSGNTLY. The full CDR3 protein is CASKGQLSGNTLYF.

By share, this clone counts as medium-sized. Genes here carry mouse names. Coverage ceases 1 residue before the CDR3 finishes, and the germline J gene fills in the end. The chain carries TRBV26 and TRBJ2-1; D might be TRBD2 (7 bases). CDR1 is KGHPV, CDR2 FQNQEV, per germline (reference sequence). Trimming removed 4 bases at V and 1 base at J, with 14 bases between. The CDR3 sequence is 16 residues long. The sequenced part of the CDR3 DNA is TGTGCCAGCAGTCCTCCGGGGGGCCCAAACTATGCTGAGCAGTTC. Amino acid sequence: CASSPPGGPNYAEQF. The full CDR3 sequence reads CASSPPGGPNYAEQFF.

This clone is medium-sized in the sample. Mouse names are used for the genes. The missing CDR3 end, 1 residue past where the read stops, is filled in from the germline J gene. The genes are TRBV26 and TRBJ1-4, with 9 bases that match TRBD1. This CDR3 has 16 residues. Per the germline V gene, CDR1 is KGHPV and CDR2 is FQNQEV (reference sequence). Trimming took 0 bases from V and 3 from J; bases not matched to a gene: 2. The CDR3 sequence: CASSLSGTGTNERLFF. CDR3 DNA, as far as it was read: TGTGCCAGCAGTCTGTCCGGGACAGGGACCAACGAAAGATTATTT.

With regard to this clone: Mouse gene names and germline throughout. Read sequence stops 1 residue before the CDR3 end, and the germline J gene provides the missing end. The chain is built from TRBV2 and TRBJ1-4, with 7 nucleotides matching TRBD1. CDR1 is LGHNA and CDR2 is YSYQKL in the germline V gene. This CDR3 contains 15 residues. J was trimmed by 4 bases and V by 2 bases; bases with no gene match: 4. CDR3 in amino acids: CASSQTGTVNERLFF. The sequenced part of the CDR3 DNA is TGTGCCAGCAGCCAAACCGGGACAGTCAACGAAAGATTATTT.

A word on this clone: Genes here carry mouse names. The sequence runs out 1 residue before the end of the CDR3; the remainder is reconstructed from the germline J gene. This chain uses TRBV26 with TRBJ1-6; TRBD1 matches 9 bases. TRBJ1-6 has ORF status, its function being uncertain. Germline V gene data show CDR1 as KGHPV and CDR2 as FQNQEV (reference sequence). This CDR3 spans 15 amino acids. V gave up 6 bases and J gave up 4 bases; unmatched junction bases: 4. The sequenced CDR3 bases are TGTGCCAGCAGCCTCGACAGGGGGTATAATTCGCCCCTCTAC. This encodes CASSLDRGYNSPLY. The CDR3 as a whole reads CASSLDRGYNSPLYF.

A remark on this clone: Mouse gene names apply. Read data end 1 residue before the CDR3 end; the end is taken from the germline J gene. The sample carries other DNA sequences with the same CDR3. This sequence joins TRBV26 and TRBJ2-7, with D hard to call. The CDR3 covers 12 residues. Trimming stripped 2 bases from V and 1 base from J, with 3 bases between. Germline V lookup: CDR1 KGHPV, CDR2 FQNQEV (reference sequence). CDR3 amino acids: CASSLGSYEQYF. The CDR3 DNA, read in part, is TGTGCCAGCAGTCTGGGTTCCTATGAACAGTAC. Full variable domain (remainder filled in from reference TRBV26 and TRBJ2-7): NSKVIQTPRYLVKGQGQKAKMRCIPEKGHPVVFWYQQNKNNEFKFLINFQNQEVLQQIDMTEKRFSAECPSNSPCSLEIQSSEAGDSALYLCASSLGSYEQYFGPGTRLTVL.

In its sample, this clone is medium-sized (0.01 to 0.1%). Any gene name here is a mouse gene name. The CDR3 is cut off 1 residue early in the read; its end comes from the germline J gene. V gene TRBV23 combines with J gene TRBJ2-5; the DNA was not compared with TRBD2, the D call given in the table. Per the germline V gene, CDR1 is KGHTA and CDR2 is FQNQQP. The length of the CDR3 is 15 residues. Partial CDR3 DNA: TGCTCCAGCAGTCAATCGAGCTGGGGGGGAGACACCCAGTAC. This translates into CSSSQSSWGGDTQY. The entire CDR3 reads CSSSQSSWGGDTQYF. The full variable domain, rest sourced from reference TRBV23 and TRBJ2-5, is DAAVTQKPRYLIKMKGQEAEMKCIPEKGHTAVFWYQQKQSKELKFLIYFQNQQPLDQIDMVKERFSAVCPSSSLCSLGIRTCEAEDSALYLCSSSQSSWGGDTQYFGPGTRLLVL.

Comments on this clone: The listed genes are named as in mouse. From the germline J gene comes the end of the CDR3, since the read stops 1 residue before it. J is TRBJ2-7 and V is TRBV2, with 11 bases lining up with TRBD2. The CDR3 spans 15 residues. V lost 0 bases to trimming and J lost 4 bases; unmatched junction nucleotides: 2. CDR1 LGHNA and CDR2 YSYQKL come from the germline V gene. The CDR3 bases that were read are TGTGCCAGCAGCCAAGAATGGGACTGGGGGTATGAACAGTAC. As protein: CASSQEWDWGYEQY. Given in full, the CDR3 is CASSQEWDWGYEQYF.

This clone was detected only a few times. The genes and germline here are from mouse. The read is 1 residue too short to cover the CDR3 end, so that end is filled in from the germline J gene. This sequence joins TRBV1 and TRBJ2-1, with 8 positions matching TRBD1. The V gene end was trimmed by 1 base and the J gene end by 1 base; junction bases not matched to a gene: 3. Germline loops: CDR1 NSQYPW, CDR2 LRSPGD (reference sequence). The CDR3 consists of 16 residues. CDR3 DNA, as far as it was read: TGCACCTGCAGTGCAGCCCGGGACAGGAACTATGCTGAGCAGTTC. Its translation: CTCSAARDRNYAEQF. The whole CDR3 protein reads CTCSAARDRNYAEQFF.

To note about this clone: The genes and germline here are from mouse. The read ends 1 residue shy of where the CDR3 ends; the end is completed using the germline J gene. Other DNA sequences within the sample encode an identical CDR3. The J gene is TRBJ2-7, the V gene TRBV26; maybe TRBD1 (6 bases). This CDR3 has 12 amino acids. Germline V gene sequence: CDR1 KGHPV, CDR2 FQNQEV (reference sequence). V was trimmed by 4 bases and J by 4 bases, leaving 8 bases between them. The CDR3 loop reads CASSRDNYEQYF. The sequenced CDR3 bases are TGTGCCAGCAGTCGGGACAATTATGAACAGTAC.

Comment on this clone: Mouse gene names and germline throughout. The read halts 1 residue ahead of the CDR3 end, with the missing end drawn from the germline J gene. The chain has TRBV26 and TRBJ2-1; D gene ambiguous. Trimming stripped 3 bases from V and 0 bases from J, with 6 bases between. The germline V gene has CDR1 KGHPV and CDR2 FQNQEV (reference sequence). The length of the CDR3 is 14 residues. The CDR3 bases that were read are TGTGCCAGCAGTCTCGGGGTTAACTATGCTGAGCAGTTC. Its translation: CASSLGVNYAEQF. The full CDR3 is CASSLGVNYAEQFF.

Regarding this clone: Gene names refer to mouse genes. The CDR3 end falls 1 residue outside the read, so it is completed with the germline J gene. This chain joins TRBV26 and TRBJ1-4, with D unresolved. Between the trimmed V and J ends, which lost 3 bases and 0 bases, there was a span of 5 bases. Germline CDR1 is KGHPV and CDR2 is FQNQEV (reference sequence). The CDR3 is made up of 14 amino acids. Incomplete CDR3 DNA: TGTGCCAGCAGTCTACACCTTTCCAACGAAAGATTATTT. Translating gives CASSLHLSNERLF. The CDR3 in full is CASSLHLSNERLFF. The full variable domain, in which reference TRBV26 and TRBJ1-4 provide the parts outside the CDR3, is NSKVIQTPRYLVKGQGQKAKMRCIPEKGHPVVFWYQQNKNNEFKFLINFQNQEVLQQIDMTEKRFSAECPSNSPCSLEIQSSEAGDSALYLCASSLHLSNERLFFGHGTKLSVL.